This T cell receptor (beta chain) was identified in a study of hypomethylating agent response in myelodysplastic syndrome. Study observations and caveats: Healthy controls were not age-matched to MDS patients, possibly affecting comparisons.

The repertoire was sequenced with immunoSEQ multiplex PCR; TCRdb's copy has only in-frame clones and lacks some. The sample consists of 2,000 or so clones, just over 85% of them appearing once. The ends were cut back, 4 bases at V and 9 bases at J, with 17 bases in the middle. The CDR3 consists of 14 residues. The germline gives CDR1 SGHDT, CDR2 YYEEEE. About this clone: Antigen: not known.

The sequenced sample was bone marrow, obtained before or after starting hypomethylating agent treatment for myelodysplastic syndrome (not recorded which). This sequence joins TRBV5-6 and TRBJ2-1; tentative D call: TRBD2 (6 bases). The TCR was taken from a human donor with myelodysplastic syndrome. The CDR3 here is CASSTGLPWGEQFF. CDR3 coding DNA: TGTGCCAGCAGCACGGGACTTCCTTGGGGTGAGCAGTTCTTC. The variable domain in full, completed from reference TRBV5-6 and TRBJ2-1, reads DAGVTQSPTHLIKTRGQQVTLRCSPKSGHDTVSWYQQALGQGPQFIFQYYEEEERQRGNFPDRFSGHQFPNYSSELNVNALLLGDSALYLCASSTGLPWGEQFFGPGTRLTVL.